The 25 T cell receptor beta chains reported below all come from one sample, sequenced in a study of cytomegalovirus exposure and HLA in healthy donors. With 60 Vbeta and 13 Jbeta primers, the PCR was carried out. The assay was immunoSEQ multiplex PCR, and TCRdb's table has in-frame clones only and misses some. The table shows roughly 78,000 clones, with 65% to 70% occurring only once. The sequencing input was PBMCs. Receptors originate from a man aged 40-50 years in good health and CMV-seropositive.

The genes are TRBV9 and TRBJ2-1; 8 nucleotides agree with TRBD1. The germline V gene has CDR1 SGDLS and CDR2 YYNGEE. The junction had 4 bases not matched to a gene; V was cut back by 7 bases and J by 4 bases. The CDR3 runs to 13 residues. The CDR3 DNA reads as TGTGCCAGCTCCGACAGGGGATACAATGAGCAGTTCTTC. Its protein is CASSDRGYNEQFF.

The V and J genes are TRBV6-1 and TRBJ1-2; D is uncertain. V gave up 8 bases and J gave up 2 bases, with 9 bases separating them. The CDR3 runs 12 residues. Looked up from germline, CDR1 is MNHNS and CDR2 is SASEGT. The CDR3 DNA follows: TGTGCCAGCCGCATGCAGAACTATGGCTACACCTTC. The encoded protein is CASRMQNYGYTF.

CDR3 bases: TGTGCCAGCAGTTTCTACCCCATGGAATCGACAGGGGGGGCTGAGCAGTTCTTC. Amino acids: CASSFYPMESTGGAEQFF. This chain joins TRBV27 and TRBJ2-1; the match to TRBD1 covers 9 bases. From germline, CDR1 is MNHEY and CDR2 SMNVEV (reference sequence). The CDR3 runs 18 residues. The V segment lost 3 bases and the J segment 9 bases; nucleotides outside the gene matches: 18.

This clone showed up just once. The V and J genes are TRBV9 and TRBJ2-3; no firm D call. Germline CDR1 is SGDLS and CDR2 is YYNGEE. V was cut by 0 bases and J by 0 bases, with 8 bases left in between. This CDR3 comprises 15 residues. This CDR3 is CASSVAGSSTDTQYF. Here the CDR3 DNA reads TGTGCCAGCAGCGTAGCCGGGTCTAGCACAGATACGCAGTATTTT.

The chain uses TRBV5-1 and TRBJ1-4; weak D call: TRBD1 (6 bases). CDR3 size: 15 residues. The ends were cut back, 4 bases at V and 5 bases at J, with 15 bases in the middle. The germline gives CDR1 SGHRS, CDR2 YFSETQ. Here the CDR3 DNA reads TGCGCCAGCAGCGCGGGGGGGGCAGAGAATGAAAAACTGTTTTTT. This codes for CASSAGGAENEKLFF.

Notes on this clone: This sample includes further DNA sequences coding for the same CDR3. This rearrangement joins TRBV25-1 to TRBJ1-6; 7 bases map to TRBD1. Germline V lookup: CDR1 MGHDK, CDR2 SYGVNS. The V segment lost 6 bases and the J segment 0 bases; nucleotides outside the gene matches: 5. The CDR3 covers 16 residues. CDR3 protein: CASRSDRSSYNSPLHF. CDR3 nucleotides: TGTGCCAGCAGGTCGGACAGGTCCTCCTATAATTCACCCCTCCACTTT.

This chain uses TRBV9 with TRBJ1-4, with D unresolved. Trimming took 0 bases from V and 4 from J, leaving 10 bases between them. CDR3 length: 15 residues. Germline V gene data show CDR1 as SGDLS and CDR2 as YYNGEE. CDR3 nucleotide sequence: TGTGCCAGCAGCGTAGGAGGGAGAGATAATGAAAAACTGTTTTTT. Translating it yields CASSVGGRDNEKLFF.

The chain recombines TRBV18 with TRBJ2-5; 8 bases are shared with TRBD2. V was pared by 2 bases and J by 5 bases, with 4 bases of the junction left unmatched. The CDR3 totals 14 residues. Germline lookup yields CDR1 KGHSH and CDR2 LQKENI. CDR3 in amino acids: CASSPISGVETQYF. CDR3 bases: TGTGCCAGCTCACCAATTAGCGGGGTGGAGACCCAGTACTTC.

This rearrangement joins TRBV27 to TRBJ2-3, with D hard to call. Germline V lookup: CDR1 MNHEY, CDR2 SMNVEV (reference sequence). This CDR3 spans 15 amino acids. The V gene lost 0 bases and the J gene lost 5 bases, with 12 bases spanning the gap. The CDR3 DNA follows: TGTGCCAGCAGTTTATCGCTCCTCGGAGAAGATACGCAGTATTTT. It specifies CASSLSLLGEDTQYF.

V gene TRBV29-1 combines with J gene TRBJ2-7, with D possibly matching TRBD2 (6 bases). V shed 2 bases and J shed 3 bases, with 14 bases lying between them. From germline, CDR1 is SQVTM and CDR2 ANQGSEA. The CDR3 has 14 residues. The CDR3 nucleotides read TGCAGCGTTGAAATTGGGGACTCACACTACGAGCAGTACTTC. Its translation: CSVEIGDSHYEQYF.

This clone was counted a single time. This chain uses TRBV4-3 with TRBJ1-6; 8 bases map to TRBD1. Germline CDR1 and CDR2: LGHNA and YSLEER. Trimming took 6 bases from V and 6 from J; bases not matched to a gene: 10. CDR3 length: 16 residues. The CDR3 region has the DNA TGCGCCAGCAGTCTCACCGGGACAGGATTTAATTCACCCCTCCACTTT. Translating gives CASSLTGTGFNSPLHF.

Many counts were recorded for this clone. This sequence joins TRBV2 and TRBJ1-5; a weak D match, TRBD1 (5 bases). CDR3 length: 13 residues. CDR1 SNHLY and CDR2 FYNNEI come from the germline V gene. Deletions cut 4 bases from V and 5 bases from J, with 9 bases between. The DNA for the CDR3 is TGTGCCAGCAGTGGGGGGACTTATCAGCCCCAGCATTTT. Protein product: CASSGGTYQPQHF.

This sequence joins TRBV11-2 and TRBJ2-5; TRBD2 agrees at 7 bases. Trimming took 6 bases from V and 5 from J; bases not matched to a gene: 3. CDR1 SGHAT and CDR2 FQNNGV come from the germline V gene. The CDR3 sequence is 12 residues long. CDR3 nucleotides: TGTGCCAGCAGGGAAGCGGGGGAGACCCAGTACTTC. This codes for CASREAGETQYF.

The rearrangement links TRBV21-1 to TRBJ2-4; the table's D call, TRBD1, was not checked against the DNA. TRBV21-1 is designated a pseudogene. This CDR3 comprises 15 residues. The CDR3 is CASSSWTGTKNIQYF. Written as DNA, the CDR3 is TGTGCCAGCAGCTCCTGGACAGGGACCAAAAACATTCAGTACTTC.

The genes are TRBV5-1 and TRBJ2-7; 9 nucleotides match TRBD1. The germline V gene has CDR1 SGHRS and CDR2 YFSETQ. The V segment lost 4 bases and the J segment 2 bases; nucleotides outside the gene matches: 7. CDR3 length: 15 amino acids. The CDR3 loop is CASSKGQGGPYEQYF. The CDR3 DNA is TGCGCCAGCAGCAAGGGACAGGGAGGACCCTACGAGCAGTACTTC.

The chain combines TRBV9 with TRBJ2-3; D gene unclear. CDR1 and CDR2 (germline): SGDLS, YYNGEE. The CDR3 sequence is 13 residues long. Between the trimmed V and J ends, which lost 0 bases and 6 bases, there was a span of 8 bases. CDR3 coding DNA: TGTGCCAGCAGCGTAGATGGAGAGGATACGCAGTATTTT. It is translated as CASSVDGEDTQYF.

The genes are TRBV5-1 and TRBJ1-6; D possibly corresponds to TRBD1 (5 bases). This CDR3 comprises 15 residues. Looked up from germline, CDR1 is SGHRS and CDR2 is YFSETQ. Trimming shortened V by 0 bases and J by 2 bases, and 6 bases separated the two germline ends. The CDR3 DNA reads TGCGCCAGCAGCTTGGAGACAGCCTATAATTCACCCCTCCACTTT. It specifies CASSLETAYNSPLHF.

This clone occurred once. This chain joins TRBV7-8 and TRBJ2-3, with 9 bases identical to TRBD2. Germline V gene data show CDR1 as SGHVS and CDR2 as FQNEAQ. This CDR3 contains 16 residues. The J segment lost 1 base and the V segment lost 1 base, leaving 3 bases of the junction unmatched. The CDR3 loop reads CASSLGSSGGTDTQYF. In nucleotides, the CDR3 is TGTGCCAGCAGCTTAGGGTCTAGCGGGGGCACAGATACGCAGTATTTT.

This clone was observed a single time. The rearrangement uses TRBV6-5 and TRBJ2-7; possibly TRBD1 for D (6 bases). V was pared by 6 bases and J by 7 bases, with 10 bases between. This CDR3 spans 11 amino acids. Looked up from germline, CDR1 is MNHEY and CDR2 is SVGAGI. CDR3 coding DNA: TGTGCCAGCAGCACTACAGGGGAGCAGTACTTC. Amino acids: CASSTTGEQYF.

The chain combines TRBV5-4 with TRBJ2-1; TRBD2 matches at 12 bases. The CDR3 totals 15 residues. After removal of 8 bases from V and 4 bases from J, the junction contained 7 bases not matched to a gene. CDR1 is SGHNT, CDR2 YYREEE, per germline (reference sequence). The CDR3 DNA follows: TGTGCCAGTGGGGAGGGACTAGCGGGTTACAATGAGCAGTTCTTC. This encodes CASGEGLAGYNEQFF.

The chain is built from TRBV11-2 and TRBJ1-3; D gene ambiguous. The CDR3 loop spans 12 amino acids. In germline, CDR1 is SGHAT, CDR2 FQNNGV. Trimming took 5 bases from V and 10 from J, leaving 12 bases between them. The CDR3: CASSPQRQTIYF. Written as DNA, the CDR3 is TGTGCCAGCAGCCCCCAGAGGCAGACCATATATTTT.

J is TRBJ2-7 and V is TRBV10-3; 8 bases are shared with TRBD2. V was clipped by 2 bases and J by 2 bases; unmatched bases: 8. The CDR3 runs 16 residues. Germline values: CDR1 ENHRY, CDR2 SYGVKD. The DNA of the CDR3 is TGTGCCATCAGTGAGCAACCGGGACTAGTCCCCTACGAGCAGTACTTC. Translating it yields CAISEQPGLVPYEQYF.

The chain joins TRBV9 to TRBJ1-6, with a tentative D call TRBD1 (5 bases). V lost 3 bases and J 7 bases, leaving 14 bases between the germline ends. The CDR3 has 15 amino acids. Germline assignment: CDR1 SGDLS and CDR2 YYNGEE. The CDR3: CASSELYGGNSPLHF. CDR3 nucleotides: TGTGCCAGCAGCGAGTTGTATGGGGGGAATTCACCCCTCCACTTT.

The chain combines TRBV19 with TRBJ1-2, with a weak D call TRBD1 (5 bases). V was pared by 5 bases and J by 4 bases, with 17 bases between. In germline, CDR1 is LNHDA, CDR2 SQIVND (reference sequence). The CDR3 runs to 15 residues. CDR3 loop: CASSYTGSTLYGYTF. The CDR3 nucleotides are TGTGCCAGTAGTTACACAGGCTCTACACTCTATGGCTACACCTTC. Complete variable domain (other parts from reference TRBV19 and TRBJ1-2): DGGITQSPKYLFRKEGQNVTLSCEQNLNHDAMYWYRQDPGQGLRLIYYSQIVNDFQKGDIAEGYSVSREKKESFPLTVTSAQKNPTAFYLCASSYTGSTLYGYTFGSGTRLTVV.

This chain joins TRBV6-1 and TRBJ1-2; no reliable D call. The CDR3 contains 13 residues. Germline V gives CDR1 MNHNS, CDR2 SASEGT. V lost 7 bases to trimming and J lost 0 bases, with 9 bases between them. CDR3 amino acids: CASTPRANYGYTF. Here the CDR3 DNA reads TGTGCCAGCACTCCGAGAGCTAACTATGGCTACACCTTC.